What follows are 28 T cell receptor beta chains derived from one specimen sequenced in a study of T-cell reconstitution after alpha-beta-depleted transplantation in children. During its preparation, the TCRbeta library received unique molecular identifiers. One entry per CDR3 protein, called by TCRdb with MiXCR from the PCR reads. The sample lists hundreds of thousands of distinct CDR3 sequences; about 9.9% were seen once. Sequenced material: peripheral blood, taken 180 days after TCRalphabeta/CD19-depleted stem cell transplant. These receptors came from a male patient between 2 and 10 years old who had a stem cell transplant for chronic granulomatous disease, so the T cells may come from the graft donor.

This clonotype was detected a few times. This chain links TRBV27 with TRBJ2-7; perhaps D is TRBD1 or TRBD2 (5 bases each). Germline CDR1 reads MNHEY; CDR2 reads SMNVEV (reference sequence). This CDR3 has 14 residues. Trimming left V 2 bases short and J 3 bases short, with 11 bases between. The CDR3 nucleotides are TGTGCCAGCAGTTTAGGGACCCACCTCTACGAGCAGTACTTC. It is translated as CASSLGTHLYEQYF.

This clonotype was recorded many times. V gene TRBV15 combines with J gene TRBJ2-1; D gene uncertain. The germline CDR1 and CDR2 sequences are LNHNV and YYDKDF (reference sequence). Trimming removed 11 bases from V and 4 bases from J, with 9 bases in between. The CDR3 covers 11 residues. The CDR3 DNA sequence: TGTGCCTACGGCAGTTACAATGAGCAGTTCTTC. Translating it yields CAYGSYNEQFF.

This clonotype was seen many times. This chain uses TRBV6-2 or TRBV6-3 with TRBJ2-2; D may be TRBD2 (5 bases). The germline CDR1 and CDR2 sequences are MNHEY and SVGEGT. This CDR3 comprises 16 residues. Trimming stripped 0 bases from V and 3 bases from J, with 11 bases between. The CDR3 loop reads CASSYSRVRYTGELFF. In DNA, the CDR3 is TGTGCCAGCAGTTACTCGAGGGTTCGGTACACCGGGGAGCTGTTTTTT.

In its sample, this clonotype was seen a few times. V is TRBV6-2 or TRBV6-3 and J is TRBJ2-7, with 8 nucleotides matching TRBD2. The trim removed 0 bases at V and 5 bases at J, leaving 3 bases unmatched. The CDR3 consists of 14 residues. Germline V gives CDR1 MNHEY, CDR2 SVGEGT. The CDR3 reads CASSYSLLADEQYF. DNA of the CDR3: TGTGCCAGCAGTTACTCGCTACTAGCGGACGAGCAGTACTTC.

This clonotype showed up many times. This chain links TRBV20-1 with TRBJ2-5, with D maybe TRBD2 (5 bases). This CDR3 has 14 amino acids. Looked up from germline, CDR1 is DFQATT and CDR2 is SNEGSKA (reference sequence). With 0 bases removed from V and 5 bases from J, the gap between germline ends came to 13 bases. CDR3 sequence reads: CSARETQRGETQYF. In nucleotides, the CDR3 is TGCAGTGCTAGAGAGACGCAGCGCGGGGAGACCCAGTACTTC.

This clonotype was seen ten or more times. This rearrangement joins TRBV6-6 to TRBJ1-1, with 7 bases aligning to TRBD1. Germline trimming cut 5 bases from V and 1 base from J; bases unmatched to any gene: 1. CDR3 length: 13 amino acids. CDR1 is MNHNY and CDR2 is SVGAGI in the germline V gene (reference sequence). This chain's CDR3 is CASSDRENTEAFF. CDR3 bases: TGTGCCAGCAGTGACAGGGAGAACACTGAAGCTTTCTTT.

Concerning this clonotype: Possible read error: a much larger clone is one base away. The CDR3 here is CAGSFWREVYEQYF. DNA of the CDR3: TGTGCCGGCAGTTTCTGGCGAGAGGTATACGAGCAGTACTTC. The chain is built from TRBV12-3 or TRBV12-4 and TRBJ2-7; D gene unclear. The CDR3 spans 14 residues.

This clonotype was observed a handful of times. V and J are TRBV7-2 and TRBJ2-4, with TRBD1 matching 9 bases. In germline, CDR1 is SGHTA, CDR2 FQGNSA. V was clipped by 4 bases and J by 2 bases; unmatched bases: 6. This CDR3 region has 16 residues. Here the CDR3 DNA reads TGTGCCAGCAGCTCGAGGACAGGGGCAACCAAAAACATTCAGTACTTC. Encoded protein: CASSSRTGATKNIQYF.

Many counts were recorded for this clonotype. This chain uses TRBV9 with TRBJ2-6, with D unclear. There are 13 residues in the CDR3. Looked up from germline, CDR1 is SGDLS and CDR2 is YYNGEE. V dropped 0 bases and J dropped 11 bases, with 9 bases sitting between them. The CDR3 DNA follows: TGTGCCAGCAGCGTAGGAGTCGACGACGTCCTGACTTTC. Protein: CASSVGVDDVLTF. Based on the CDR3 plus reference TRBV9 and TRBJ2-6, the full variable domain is DSGVTQTPKHLITATGQRVTLRCSPRSGDLSVYWYQQSLDQGLQFLIQYYNGEERAKGNILERFSAQQFPDLHSELNLSSLELGDSALYFCASSVGVDDVLTFGAGSRLTVL.

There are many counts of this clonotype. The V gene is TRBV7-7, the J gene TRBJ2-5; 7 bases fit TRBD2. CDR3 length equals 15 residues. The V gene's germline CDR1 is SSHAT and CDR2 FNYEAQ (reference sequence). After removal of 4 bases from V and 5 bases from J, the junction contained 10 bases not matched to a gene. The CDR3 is CASSSGTTFHETQYF. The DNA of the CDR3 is TGTGCCAGCAGCTCAGGGACTACCTTCCACGAGACCCAGTACTTC.

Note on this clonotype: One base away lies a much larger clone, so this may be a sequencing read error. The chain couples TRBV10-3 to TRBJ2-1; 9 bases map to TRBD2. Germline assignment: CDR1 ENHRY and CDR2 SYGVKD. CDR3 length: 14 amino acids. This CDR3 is CVISLGLASNEQFF. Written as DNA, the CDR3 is TGTGTCATCAGTCTAGGACTAGCGAGCAATGAGCAGTTCTTC.

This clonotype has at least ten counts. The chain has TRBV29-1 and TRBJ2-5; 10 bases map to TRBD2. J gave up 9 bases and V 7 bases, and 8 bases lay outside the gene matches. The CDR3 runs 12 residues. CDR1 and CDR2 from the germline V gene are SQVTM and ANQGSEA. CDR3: CSADLAGVAQYF. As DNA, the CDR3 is TGCAGCGCCGACCTAGCGGGAGTTGCCCAGTACTTC.

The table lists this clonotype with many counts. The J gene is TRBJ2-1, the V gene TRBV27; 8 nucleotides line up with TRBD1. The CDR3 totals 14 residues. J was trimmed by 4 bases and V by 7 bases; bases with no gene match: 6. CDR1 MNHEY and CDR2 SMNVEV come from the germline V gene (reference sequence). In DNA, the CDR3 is TGTGCCAGCACGGGGACAGGTTATTACAATGAGCAGTTCTTC. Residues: CASTGTGYYNEQFF.

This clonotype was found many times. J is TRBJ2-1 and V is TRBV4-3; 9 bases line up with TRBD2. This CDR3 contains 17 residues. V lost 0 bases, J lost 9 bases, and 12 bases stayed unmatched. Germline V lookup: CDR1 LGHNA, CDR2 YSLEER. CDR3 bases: TGCGCCAGCAGCCAAGATCGTGGGGCGGGGGGGCCTGTTGAGCAGTTCTTC. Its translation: CASSQDRGAGGPVEQFF.

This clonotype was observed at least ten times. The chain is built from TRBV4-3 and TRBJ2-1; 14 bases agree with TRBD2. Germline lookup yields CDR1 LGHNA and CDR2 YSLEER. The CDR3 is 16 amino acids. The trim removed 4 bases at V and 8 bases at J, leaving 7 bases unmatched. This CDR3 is CASSRRLAGGPYEQFF. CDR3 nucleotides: TGCGCCAGCAGCCGCCGACTAGCGGGGGGGCCGTATGAGCAGTTCTTC.

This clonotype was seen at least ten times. The CDR3 spells CSVNGDYEQYF. DNA of the CDR3: TGCAGCGTCAACGGCGACTACGAGCAGTACTTC. The chain couples TRBV29-1 to TRBJ2-7; D gene ambiguous. Germline values: CDR1 SQVTM, CDR2 ANQGSEA. Deletions cut 6 bases from V and 3 bases from J, with 9 bases between. The CDR3 spans 11 residues.

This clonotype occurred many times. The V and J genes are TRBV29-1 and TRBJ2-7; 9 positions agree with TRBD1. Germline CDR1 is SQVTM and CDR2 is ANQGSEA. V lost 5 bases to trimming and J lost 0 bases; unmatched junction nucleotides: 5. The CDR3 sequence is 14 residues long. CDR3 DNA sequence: TGCAGCGTTTCCGGGACAGGGACCTCCTACGAGCAGTACTTC. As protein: CSVSGTGTSYEQYF.

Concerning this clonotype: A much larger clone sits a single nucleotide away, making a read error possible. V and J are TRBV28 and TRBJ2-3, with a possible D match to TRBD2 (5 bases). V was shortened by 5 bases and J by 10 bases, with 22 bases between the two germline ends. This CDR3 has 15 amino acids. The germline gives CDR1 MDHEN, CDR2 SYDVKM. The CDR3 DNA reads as TGTGCCAGCAGTGGGCGGGCCCCGGTTGTGGATGCGCAGTATTTT. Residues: CASSGRAPVVDAQYF.

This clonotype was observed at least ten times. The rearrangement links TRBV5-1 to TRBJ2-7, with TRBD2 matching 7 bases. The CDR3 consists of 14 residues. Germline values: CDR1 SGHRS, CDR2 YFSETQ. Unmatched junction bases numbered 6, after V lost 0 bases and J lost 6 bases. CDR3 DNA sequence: TGCGCCAGCAGCTTGGTAGCGGGTTCGCCCGAGCAGTACTTC. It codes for CASSLVAGSPEQYF.

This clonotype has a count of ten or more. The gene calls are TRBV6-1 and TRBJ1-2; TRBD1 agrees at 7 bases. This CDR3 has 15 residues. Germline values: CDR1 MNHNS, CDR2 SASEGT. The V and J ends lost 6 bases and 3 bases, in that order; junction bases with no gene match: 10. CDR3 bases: TGTGCCAGCAGGAGAGGGGGCGGTAGGGACTATGGCTACACCTTC. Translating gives CASRRGGGRDYGYTF.

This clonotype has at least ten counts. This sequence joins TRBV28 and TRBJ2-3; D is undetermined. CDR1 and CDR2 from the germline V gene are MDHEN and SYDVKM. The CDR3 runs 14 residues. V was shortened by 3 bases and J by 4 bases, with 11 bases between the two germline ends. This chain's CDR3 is CASSLPRWADTQYF. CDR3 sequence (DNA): TGTGCCAGCAGTTTGCCCCGGTGGGCAGATACGCAGTATTTT.

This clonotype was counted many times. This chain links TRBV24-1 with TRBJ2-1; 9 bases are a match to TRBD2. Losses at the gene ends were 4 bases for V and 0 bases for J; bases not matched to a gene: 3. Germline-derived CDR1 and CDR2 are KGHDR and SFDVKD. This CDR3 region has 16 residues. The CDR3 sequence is CATSDFSGSSYNEQFF. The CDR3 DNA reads TGTGCCACCAGTGACTTTAGCGGGAGCTCCTACAATGAGCAGTTCTTC.

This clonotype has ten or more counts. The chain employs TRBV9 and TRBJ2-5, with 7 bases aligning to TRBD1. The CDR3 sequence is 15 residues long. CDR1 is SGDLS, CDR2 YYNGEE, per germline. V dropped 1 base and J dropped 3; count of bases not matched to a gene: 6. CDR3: CASSVLAGTEETQYF. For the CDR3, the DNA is TGTGCCAGCAGCGTATTGGCAGGGACAGAAGAGACCCAGTACTTC.

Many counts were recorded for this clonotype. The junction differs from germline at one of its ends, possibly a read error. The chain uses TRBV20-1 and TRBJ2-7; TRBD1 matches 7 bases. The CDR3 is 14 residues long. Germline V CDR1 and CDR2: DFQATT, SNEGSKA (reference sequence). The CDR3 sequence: CSARTGQGDYGQYF. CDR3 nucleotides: TGCAGTGCTAGAACGGGCCAGGGGGATTACGGGCAGTACTTC.

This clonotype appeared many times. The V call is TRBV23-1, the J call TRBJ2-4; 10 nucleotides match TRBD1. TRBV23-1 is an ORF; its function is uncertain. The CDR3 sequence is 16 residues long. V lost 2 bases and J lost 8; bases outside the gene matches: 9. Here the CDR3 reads CASSQDRDRGTDIQYF. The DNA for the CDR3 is TGCGCCAGCAGTCAAGACCGGGACAGGGGAACGGACATTCAGTACTTC.

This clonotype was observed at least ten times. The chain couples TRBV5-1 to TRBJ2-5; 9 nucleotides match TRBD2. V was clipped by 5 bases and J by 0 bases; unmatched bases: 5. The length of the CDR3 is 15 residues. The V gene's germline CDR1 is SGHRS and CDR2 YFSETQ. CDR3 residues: CASRLAGAHQETQYF. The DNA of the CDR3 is TGCGCCAGCAGATTAGCGGGAGCACACCAAGAGACCCAGTACTTC.

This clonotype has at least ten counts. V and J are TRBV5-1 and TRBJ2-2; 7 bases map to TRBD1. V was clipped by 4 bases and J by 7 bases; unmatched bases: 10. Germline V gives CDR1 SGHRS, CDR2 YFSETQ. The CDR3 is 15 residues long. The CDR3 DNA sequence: TGCGCCAGCAGCGTGACACAGGGGATAAACGGGGAGCTGTTTTTT. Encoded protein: CASSVTQGINGELFF.

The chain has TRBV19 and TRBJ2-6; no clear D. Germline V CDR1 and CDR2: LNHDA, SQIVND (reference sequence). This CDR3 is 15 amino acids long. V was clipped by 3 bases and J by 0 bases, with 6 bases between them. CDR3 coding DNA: TGTGCCAGTAGTATCAGCCTCTCTGGGGCCAACGTCCTGACTTTC. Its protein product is CASSISLSGANVLTF. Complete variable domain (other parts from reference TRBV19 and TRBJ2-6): DGGITQSPKYLFRKEGQNVTLSCEQNLNHDAMYWYRQDPGQGLRLIYYSQIVNDFQKGDIAEGYSVSREKKESFPLTVTSAQKNPTAFYLCASSISLSGANVLTFGAGSRLTVL.